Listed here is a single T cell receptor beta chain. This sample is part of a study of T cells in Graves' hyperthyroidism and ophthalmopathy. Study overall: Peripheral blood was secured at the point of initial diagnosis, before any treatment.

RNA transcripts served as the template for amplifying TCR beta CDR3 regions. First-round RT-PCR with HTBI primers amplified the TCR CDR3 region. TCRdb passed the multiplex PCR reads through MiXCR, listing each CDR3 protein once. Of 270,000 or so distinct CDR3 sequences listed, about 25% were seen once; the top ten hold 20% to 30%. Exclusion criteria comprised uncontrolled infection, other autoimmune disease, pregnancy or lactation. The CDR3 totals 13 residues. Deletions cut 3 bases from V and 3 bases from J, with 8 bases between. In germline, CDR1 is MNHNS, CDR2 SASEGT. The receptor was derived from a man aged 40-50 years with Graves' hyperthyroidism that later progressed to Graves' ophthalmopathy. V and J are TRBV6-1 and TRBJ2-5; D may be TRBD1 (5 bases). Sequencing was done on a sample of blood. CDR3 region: CASSDIGEETQYF. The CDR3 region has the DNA TGTGCCAGCAGTGATATAGGGGAAGAGACCCAGTACTTC.